These T cell receptor beta chains were read from a single sample in a study of T cells after yellow fever vaccination. In TCRdb, the 5' RACE reads were re-called with MiXCR into one record per CDR3 protein. The sample yields over 300,000 distinct CDR3 sequences, less than 4.5% seen once. This specimen was PBMCs, taken on the day of the yellow fever booster vaccination. The source of these receptors is a man between 18 and 29 years old who received the YFV17D yellow fever vaccine. CDR3s include the opening cysteine and the closing phenylalanine or tryptophan. A D gene is named only where the DNA matches it firmly. Part of the rows lack a size; the others show once, few, many or a class for expanded clones.

clone_size	v_call	d_call	j_call	cdr3_length	cdr3_aa	cdr3_nt
many	TRBV18	TRBD1	TRBJ1-3	16	CASSRGTGVSGNTIYF	TGTGCCAGCTCCCGCGGAACAGGGGTCTCTGGAAACACCATATATTTT
few	TRBV14	.	TRBJ2-2	13	CASSQGTAGELFF	TGTGCCAGCAGCCAAGGGACAGCCGGGGAGCTGTTTTTT
few	TRBV12-3/TRBV12-4	.	TRBJ2-3	15	CASSPGVTGPDTQYF	TGTGCCAGCAGCCCGGGAGTCACGGGCCCAGATACGCAGTATTTT
.	TRBV12-3/TRBV12-4	TRBD1	TRBJ2-7	16	CASSLFRQGEGYEQYF	TGTGCCAGCAGTCTATTCCGACAGGGCGAGGGCTACGAGCAGTACTTC
many	TRBV29-1	.	TRBJ1-1	13	CSAGLGPFTEAFF	TGCAGCGCTGGTTTGGGGCCTTTCACTGAAGCTTTCTTT
few	TRBV5-6	TRBD2	TRBJ2-4	14	CASTPLGGENIQYF	TGTGCCAGCACCCCCCTGGGGGGGGAGAACATTCAGTACTTC
.	TRBV27	TRBD2	TRBJ2-2	14	CASSGTRYTGELFF	TGTGCCAGTTCCGGGACTAGGTACACCGGGGAGCTGTTTTTT
many	TRBV6-2/TRBV6-3	.	TRBJ1-1	14	CASSEQGLNTEAFF	TGTGCCAGCAGCGAACAGGGCTTGAACACTGAAGCTTTCTTT
many	TRBV4-1	TRBD1	TRBJ2-5	16	CASSQVPTGGLETQYF	TGCGCCAGCAGCCAAGTTCCGACAGGGGGGTTGGAGACCCAGTACTTC
few	TRBV15	TRBD2	TRBJ2-1	15	CATGRGTQLYNEQFF	TGTGCCACCGGGCGGGGGACCCAACTCTACAATGAGCAGTTCTTC
.	TRBV5-1	TRBD1	TRBJ1-2	15	CASSPGQGVDYGYTF	TGCGCCAGCAGCCCAGGACAGGGGGTAGACTATGGCTACACCTTC
many	TRBV9	TRBD1	TRBJ1-1	15	CASRETGDSYTEAFF	TGTGCCAGCAGGGAGACAGGGGACTCCTACACTGAAGCTTTCTTT
few	TRBV18	.	TRBJ2-3	13	CASSRVSTDTQYF	TGTGCCAGCTCACGGGTCAGCACAGATACGCAGTATTTT
few	TRBV6-5	.	TRBJ1-1	15	CASSYSDRINTEAFF	TGTGCCAGCAGTTACTCCGACAGAATTAACACTGAAGCTTTCTTT
many	TRBV7-2	.	TRBJ2-7	13	CASSYDSSYEQYF	TGTGCCAGCAGCTACGACAGCTCCTACGAGCAGTACTTC
.	TRBV14	TRBD2	TRBJ2-1	17	CASSLRAPGGSYNEQFF	TGTGCCAGCAGCCTTAGAGCCCCGGGGGGATCCTACAATGAGCAGTTCTTC
many	TRBV5-1	TRBD1	TRBJ2-3	14	CASRPGTVTDTQYF	TGCGCCAGCAGACCCGGGACAGTCACAGATACGCAGTATTTT
few	TRBV30	TRBD1	TRBJ2-3	14	CASTRDRGPDTQYF	TGTGCCTCTACTCGGGACAGGGGGCCAGATACGCAGTATTTT
many	TRBV5-1	.	TRBJ2-3	14	CASSLDRARDTQYF	TGCGCCAGCAGCTTGGACAGGGCTAGAGATACGCAGTATTTT
many	TRBV7-8	.	TRBJ2-3	13	CASSARGTGTQNF	TGTGCCAGCAGCGCTAGAGGGACTGGGACCCAGAATTTT
many	TRBV4-2	TRBD1	TRBJ2-1	16	CASSQEFTGGYNEQFF	TGTGCCAGCAGCCAAGAGTTTACAGGGGGGTACAATGAGCAGTTCTTC